Below, one T cell receptor beta chain is given with its context. Sequenced by immunoSEQ multiplex PCR; TCRdb stores in-frame clones only, minus some. The sample lists about 250,000 clones, roughly four fifths occurring once. This sample is part of a study of control samples from healthy donors and cancer patients. Germline V CDR1 and CDR2: SGHDT, YYEEEE. This CDR3 has 14 residues. Trimming took off 4 bases at V and 7 bases at J, with 15 bases between the two ends. Sequencing was done on a sample of PBMCs. The chain joins TRBV5-6 to TRBJ1-5, with no clear D. The receptor was isolated from a woman aged 55-70 years with lung cancer. The CDR3 is CASSSHVLGQPQHF. CDR3 nucleotides: TGTGCCAGCAGCAGTCACGTACTGGGGCAGCCCCAGCATTTT.